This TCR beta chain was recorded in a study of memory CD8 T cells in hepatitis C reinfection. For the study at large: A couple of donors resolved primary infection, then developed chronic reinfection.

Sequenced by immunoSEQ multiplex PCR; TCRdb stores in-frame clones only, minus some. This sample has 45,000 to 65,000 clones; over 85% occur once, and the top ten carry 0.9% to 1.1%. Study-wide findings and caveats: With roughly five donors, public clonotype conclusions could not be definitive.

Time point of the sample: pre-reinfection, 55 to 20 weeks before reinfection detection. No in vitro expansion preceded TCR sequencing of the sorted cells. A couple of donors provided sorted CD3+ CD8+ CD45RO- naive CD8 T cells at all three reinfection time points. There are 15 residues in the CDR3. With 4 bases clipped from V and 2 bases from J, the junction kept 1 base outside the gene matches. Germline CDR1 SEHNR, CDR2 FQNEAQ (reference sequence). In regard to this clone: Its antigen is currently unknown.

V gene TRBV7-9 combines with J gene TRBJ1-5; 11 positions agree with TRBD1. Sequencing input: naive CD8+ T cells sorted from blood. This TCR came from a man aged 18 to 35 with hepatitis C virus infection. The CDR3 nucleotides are TGTGCCAGCAGCTGGGGACAGGGGGGCAATCAGCCCCAGCATTTT. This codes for CASSWGQGGNQPQHF.